The TCR beta chain under discussion was sequenced for a study of blood T cell repertoires in COVID-19. In the study's own analysis: Nucleated cell counts were estimated from reference gene primer amplification. Data came from immunoSEQ multiplex PCR; TCRdb stores just in-frame clones and leaves some out. That table gives V, J and clone size, and the DNA gave D and trimming. The data show over 300,000 clones, with more than 75% seen just once and roughly 10% held by the top ten. Researchers sorted participants into cohorts using their self-reported clinical history. CDR3 length equals 14 residues. Germline V gene data show CDR1 as SGHRS and CDR2 as YFSETQ. Trimming cost V 4 bases and J 8 bases; bases outside gene matches: 6.

The sequence was collected from a woman younger than 30 who had recovered from COVID-19. The J gene is TRBJ1-4, the V gene TRBV5-1; TRBD1 agrees at 9 bases. The sequenced sample was PBMCs or T cells enriched from blood (not recorded which). The CDR3 sequence: CASSEGQGQEKLFF. Here the CDR3 DNA reads TGCGCCAGCAGCGAGGGACAGGGTCAGGAAAAACTGTTTTTT.